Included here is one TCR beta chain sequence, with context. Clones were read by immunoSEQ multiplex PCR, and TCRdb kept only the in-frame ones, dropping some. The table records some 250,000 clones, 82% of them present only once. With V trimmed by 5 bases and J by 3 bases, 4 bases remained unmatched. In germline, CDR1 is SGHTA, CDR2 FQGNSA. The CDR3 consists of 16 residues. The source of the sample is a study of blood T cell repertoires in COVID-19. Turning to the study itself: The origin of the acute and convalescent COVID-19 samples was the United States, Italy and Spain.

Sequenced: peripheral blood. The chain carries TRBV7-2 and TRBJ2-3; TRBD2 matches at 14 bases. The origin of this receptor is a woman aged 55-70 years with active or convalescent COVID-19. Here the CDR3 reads CASSPGLAGGTDTQYF. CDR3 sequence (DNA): TGTGCCAGCAGCCCCGGACTAGCGGGGGGAACAGATACGCAGTATTTT.